This TCR beta chain was sequenced for a study of T cell responses to AZD1222 COVID-19 vaccine. TCRdb keeps only in-frame clones here, not all; method: immunoSEQ multiplex PCR. The sample holds roughly 60,000 clones; 70% to 85% are singletons and the top ten take 20%. CDR3 size: 14 residues. Germline CDR1 SGDLS, CDR2 YYNGEE. V was pared by 5 bases and J by 6 bases, with 7 bases of the junction left unmatched. In regard to this clone: Its target is unknown.

Study-level findings and limits: At 160-218 and 743-854, vaccine-associated CD4 TCRs were dominant, and they spanned spike. Clonal diversity may have been underestimated in mostly white British donors. Nearly half of unique spike-specific TCRs reportedly avoided B.1.351 and B.1.1.7 mutated regions.

The sequencing used peripheral blood, collected on day 0 of AZD1222 vaccination. This rearrangement joins TRBV9 to TRBJ1-5; 8 nucleotides line up with TRBD1. The TCR originated in an adult in good health. The DNA of the CDR3 is TGTGCCAGCAGTATCGGACAGGGAAGTCAGCCCCAGCATTTT. It translates to CASSIGQGSQPQHF.